This T cell receptor (beta chain) is from a study of OX40 agonist ivuxolimab in advanced cancers. Repertoires were generated with immunoSEQ multiplex PCR, while TCRdb's copy carries only in-frame clones and drops some. Of about 18,000 clones listed, 78% are singletons. The CDR3 runs 15 residues. Germline CDR1 is SGHTA and CDR2 is FQGNSA. V was shortened by 0 bases and J by 1 base, with 7 bases between the two germline ends. This TCR derives from an adult with an advanced solid tumor such as melanoma, head and neck, liver or kidney cancer. The V and J genes are TRBV7-2 and TRBJ1-5; D is perhaps TRBD1 (5 bases). Sequencing was performed on CD4+ or CD8+ T cells sorted from blood, taken in a trial of the OX40 agonist ivuxolimab. The chain's CDR3 is CASSLAWGSNQPQHF. CDR3 sequence (DNA): TGTGCCAGCAGCTTAGCGTGGGGGAGCAATCAGCCCCAGCATTTT.